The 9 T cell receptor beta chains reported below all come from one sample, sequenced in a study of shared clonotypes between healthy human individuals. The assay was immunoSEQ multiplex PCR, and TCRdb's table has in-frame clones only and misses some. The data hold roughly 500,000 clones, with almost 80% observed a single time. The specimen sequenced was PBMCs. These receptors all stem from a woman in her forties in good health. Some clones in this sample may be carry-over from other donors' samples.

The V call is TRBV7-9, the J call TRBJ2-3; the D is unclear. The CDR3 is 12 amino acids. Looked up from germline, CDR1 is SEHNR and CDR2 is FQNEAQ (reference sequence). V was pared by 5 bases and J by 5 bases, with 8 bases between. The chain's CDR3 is CASSPLGDTQYF. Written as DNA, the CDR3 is TGTGCCAGCAGCCCTCTTGGAGATACGCAGTATTTT.

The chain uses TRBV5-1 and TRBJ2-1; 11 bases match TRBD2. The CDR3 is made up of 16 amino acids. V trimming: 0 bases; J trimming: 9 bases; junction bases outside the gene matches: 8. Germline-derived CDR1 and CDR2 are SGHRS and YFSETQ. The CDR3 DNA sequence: TGCGCCAGCAGCTTGGACTTAGCGGGAGGGCAGGCTGAGCAGTTCTTC. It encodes CASSLDLAGGQAEQFF.

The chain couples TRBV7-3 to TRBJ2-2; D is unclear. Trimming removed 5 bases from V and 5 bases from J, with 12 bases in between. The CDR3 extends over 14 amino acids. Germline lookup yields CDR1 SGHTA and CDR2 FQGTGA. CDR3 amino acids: CASSPGHWTGELFF. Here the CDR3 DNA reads TGTGCCAGCAGCCCGGGCCACTGGACCGGGGAGCTGTTTTTT.

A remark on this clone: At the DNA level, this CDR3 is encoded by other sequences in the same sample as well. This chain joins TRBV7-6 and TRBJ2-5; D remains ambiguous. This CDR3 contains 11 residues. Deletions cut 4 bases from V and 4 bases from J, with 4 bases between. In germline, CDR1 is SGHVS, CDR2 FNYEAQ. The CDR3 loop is CASSSRETQYF. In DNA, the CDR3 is TGTGCCAGCAGCTCCAGAGAGACCCAGTACTTC.

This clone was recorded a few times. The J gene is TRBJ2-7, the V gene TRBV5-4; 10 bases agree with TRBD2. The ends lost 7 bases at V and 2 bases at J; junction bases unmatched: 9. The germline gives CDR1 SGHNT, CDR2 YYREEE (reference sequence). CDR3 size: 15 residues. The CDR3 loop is CASGGRTSGPYEQYF. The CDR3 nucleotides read TGTGCCAGCGGGGGAAGGACTAGCGGCCCCTACGAGCAGTACTTC.

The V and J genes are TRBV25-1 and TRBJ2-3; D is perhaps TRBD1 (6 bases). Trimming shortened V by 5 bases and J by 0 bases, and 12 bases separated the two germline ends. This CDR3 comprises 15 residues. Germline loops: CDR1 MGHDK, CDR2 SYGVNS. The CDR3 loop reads CASSNRVFSTDTQYF. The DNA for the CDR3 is TGTGCCAGCAGTAACAGGGTCTTCAGCACAGATACGCAGTATTTT.

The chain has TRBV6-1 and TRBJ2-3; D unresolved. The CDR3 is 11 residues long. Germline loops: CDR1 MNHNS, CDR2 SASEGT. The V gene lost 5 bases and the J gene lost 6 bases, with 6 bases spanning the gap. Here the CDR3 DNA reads TGTGCCAGCAGTTACCTCGATACGCAGTATTTT. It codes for CASSYLDTQYF.

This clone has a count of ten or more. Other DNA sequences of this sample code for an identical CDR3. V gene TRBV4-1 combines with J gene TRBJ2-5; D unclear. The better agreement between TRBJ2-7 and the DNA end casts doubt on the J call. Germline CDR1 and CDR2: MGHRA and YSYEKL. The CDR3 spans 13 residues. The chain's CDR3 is CASSQVAYYEQYF. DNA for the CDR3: TGCGCCAGCAGCCAAGTAGCTTACTACGAGCAGTACTTC.

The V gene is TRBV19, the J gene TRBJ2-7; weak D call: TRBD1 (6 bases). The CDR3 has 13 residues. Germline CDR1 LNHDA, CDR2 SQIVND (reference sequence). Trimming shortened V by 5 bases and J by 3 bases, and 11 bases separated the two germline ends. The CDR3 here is CASSRQADYEQYF. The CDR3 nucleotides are TGTGCCAGTAGTCGACAGGCTGACTACGAGCAGTACTTC.